The present entry profiles one T cell receptor beta chain with its context. Its specificity is not known. The sample belongs to a study of Ad26.COV2.S vaccination and SARS-CoV-2 variants. Study at large: Enrollment placed the donor in the COV1001 Ad26.COV2.S trial arm. Ad26.COV2.S shots went into the muscle once or twice, 56 days apart. Overall study results and limits: Vaccine recipients had higher spike-specific TCR breadth than placebo recipients.

The CDR3 is made up of 16 amino acids. V dropped 1 base and J dropped 1 base, with 13 bases sitting between them. Germline V gives CDR1 SEHNR, CDR2 FQNEAQ (reference sequence). Generated by immunoSEQ multiplex PCR, the TCRdb table keeps only in-frame clones and is missing some. The sample carries fewer than 400,000 clones, 85% to 90% recorded once. Treatment denoted: roughly 19 received Ad26.COV2.S at low or high dose, single or two shots; 5 received placebo; per-sample allocation not given. Following the first vaccine or placebo injection, samples were taken on day 63. Within Boston, the person who donated was an adult of 18-55 years.

The V and J genes are TRBV7-9 and TRBJ2-5; D gene uncertain. Sequenced material: peripheral blood, taken in a trial of Ad26.COV2.S vaccine versus placebo. The origin of this receptor is a person aged 18-60 years who received the Ad26.COV2.S COVID-19 vaccine or a placebo. The CDR3 nucleotides read TGTGCCAGCAGCTTAGATAACTGGTGGAGCCAAGAGACCCAGTACTTC. This sequence encodes CASSLDNWWSQETQYF.